The 15 T cell receptor beta chains below were found in one sample sequenced in a study of Ad26.COV2.S vaccination and SARS-CoV-2 variants. Treatment defined: 15 to 20 received Ad26.COV2.S at low or high dose, single or two shots; 5 received placebo; per-sample allocation not given. Sampling happened 63 days after the first vaccine or placebo injection. Sequenced by immunoSEQ multiplex PCR; TCRdb stores in-frame clones only, minus some. The sample holds a few hundred thousand clones, about 88% seen once. The sequences come from peripheral blood, collected in a trial of Ad26.COV2.S vaccine versus placebo. These TCRs come from a person between 18 and 59 years old who received the Ad26.COV2.S COVID-19 vaccine or a placebo.

The J gene is TRBJ1-5, the V gene TRBV20-1; TRBD1 agrees at 11 bases. After removal of 3 bases from V and 3 bases from J, the junction contained 10 bases not matched to a gene. Germline V gene sequence: CDR1 DFQATT, CDR2 SNEGSKA (reference sequence). The CDR3 extends over 17 amino acids. The CDR3 here is CSASRGTGGIFNQPQHF. DNA for the CDR3: TGCAGTGCTAGTCGCGGGACAGGGGGTATCTTCAATCAGCCCCAGCATTTT.

The chain joins TRBV18 to TRBJ2-4; 7 bases are shared with TRBD1. The CDR3 totals 15 residues. Germline V CDR1 and CDR2: KGHSH, LQKENI. The J segment lost 8 bases and the V segment lost 3 bases, leaving 10 bases of the junction unmatched. CDR3 bases: TGTGCCAGCTCACCCCTCACGGGACAGCAGGACATTCAGTACTTC. Amino acids: CASSPLTGQQDIQYF.

The chain links TRBV28 to TRBJ2-1; 13 bases align to TRBD2. CDR1 is MDHEN, CDR2 SYDVKM, per germline. The CDR3 totals 15 residues. V gave up 3 bases and J gave up 7 bases; unmatched junction bases: 3. This CDR3 reads CASSLVGLAGNEQFF. CDR3 bases: TGTGCCAGCAGTTTGGTGGGACTAGCGGGAAATGAGCAGTTCTTC. Combining the CDR3 with reference TRBV28 and TRBJ2-1 gives the whole variable domain DVKVTQSSRYLVKRTGEKVFLECVQDMDHENMFWYRQDPGLGLRLIYFSYDVKMKEKGDIPEGYSVSREKKERFSLILESASTNQTSMYLCASSLVGLAGNEQFFGPGTRLTVL.

This sequence joins TRBV27 and TRBJ2-7; D might be TRBD1 or TRBD2, each matching 5 bases. Germline V gives CDR1 MNHEY, CDR2 SMNVEV (reference sequence). This CDR3 contains 17 residues. V gave up 3 bases and J gave up 1 base, with 19 bases separating them. CDR3 protein: CASSLSGGGVGSYEQYF. CDR3 DNA sequence: TGTGCCAGCAGTTTGTCCGGTGGGGGAGTGGGGTCCTACGAGCAGTACTTC.

The chain is built from TRBV7-8 and TRBJ1-4, with TRBD1 as a possible D gene (6 bases). The germline gives CDR1 SGHVS, CDR2 FQNEAQ. V lost 5 bases and J 0 bases, leaving 19 bases between the germline ends. The length of the CDR3 is 18 residues. The CDR3 nucleotides are TGTGCCAGCAGCGCATGGGACACCTTCTTTGCAACTAATGAAAAACTGTTTTTT. Protein sequence: CASSAWDTFFATNEKLFF.

This clone was observed a single time. The gene calls are TRBV3-1 (or the pseudogene TRBV3-2) and TRBJ2-7, with D perhaps matching TRBD2 (6 bases). Looked up from germline, CDR1 is LGHDT and CDR2 is YNNKEL (reference sequence). V shed 2 bases and J shed 6 bases, with 17 bases lying between them. This CDR3 spans 15 amino acids. CDR3 in amino acids: CASSQTPGLPGEQYF. In DNA, the CDR3 is TGTGCCAGCAGCCAAACACCGGGACTCCCCGGCGAGCAGTACTTC.

This clone was seen once. This chain joins TRBV5-1 and TRBJ2-2, with D perhaps TRBD1 (5 bases). V was cut by 3 bases and J by 0 bases, with 9 bases left in between. Germline CDR1 is SGHRS and CDR2 is YFSETQ. This CDR3 comprises 15 residues. The DNA for the CDR3 is TGCGCCAGCAGCTCAGCAGGGTCGAACACCGGGGAGCTGTTTTTT. Translation gives CASSSAGSNTGELFF. Together with reference TRBV5-1 and TRBJ2-2, the CDR3 gives the full variable domain: KAGVTQTPRYLIKTRGQQVTLSCSPISGHRSVSWYQQTPGQGLQFLFEYFSETQRNKGNFPGRFSGRQFSNSRSEMNVSTLELGDSALYLCASSSAGSNTGELFFGEGSRLTVL.

V and J are TRBV6-5 and TRBJ2-3; possible D gene TRBD1, 5 bases. Germline CDR1 and CDR2: MNHEY and SVGAGI. The length of the CDR3 is 15 residues. The V end lost 6 bases, the J end lost 6 bases, and 19 bases lay between the germline ends. CDR3 in amino acids: CASSLRTGATDTQYF. The CDR3 bases are TGTGCCAGCAGCCTACGCACTGGGGCCACTGATACGCAGTATTTT.

The chain links TRBV9 to TRBJ2-7, with D maybe TRBD1 (5 bases). Germline V gene data show CDR1 as SGDLS and CDR2 as YYNGEE. Trimming took off 2 bases at V and 5 bases at J, with 11 bases between the two ends. This CDR3 has 13 residues. The CDR3 sequence is CASSVTVRDEQYF. In DNA, the CDR3 is TGTGCCAGCAGCGTGACAGTTCGGGACGAGCAGTACTTC.

V and J are TRBV19 and TRBJ1-1; 7 nucleotides agree with TRBD1. CDR1 LNHDA and CDR2 SQIVND come from the germline V gene (reference sequence). This CDR3 region has 13 residues. V lost 4 bases to trimming and J lost 11 bases; unmatched junction nucleotides: 10. CDR3 residues: CASSTDRAGVAFF. The CDR3 DNA is TGTGCCAGTAGTACCGACAGGGCGGGTGTCGCTTTCTTT. Full variable domain (rest looked up from reference TRBV19 and TRBJ1-1): DGGITQSPKYLFRKEGQNVTLSCEQNLNHDAMYWYRQDPGQGLRLIYYSQIVNDFQKGDIAEGYSVSREKKESFPLTVTSAQKNPTAFYLCASSTDRAGVAFFGQGTRLTVV.

V gene TRBV30 combines with J gene TRBJ2-7, with 7 bases aligning to TRBD2. Germline trimming cut 1 base from V and 4 bases from J; bases unmatched to any gene: 10. The CDR3 consists of 15 residues. CDR1 GTSNPN and CDR2 SVGIG come from the germline V gene (reference sequence). CDR3 DNA sequence: TGTGCCTGGAGTGACCGACTAGCTATTCTGTACGAGCAGTACTTC. Protein: CAWSDRLAILYEQYF.

This sequence joins TRBV7-9 and TRBJ1-1, with no clear D. V was trimmed by 4 bases and J by 0 bases, leaving 9 bases between them. This CDR3 spans 14 amino acids. Germline-derived CDR1 and CDR2 are SEHNR and FQNEAQ (reference sequence). DNA for the CDR3: TGTGCCAGCAGCTCACTCGGGATGAACACTGAAGCTTTCTTT. Translated, it gives CASSSLGMNTEAFF.

This chain joins TRBV20-1 and TRBJ2-7; D gene uncertain. CDR3 length equals 11 residues. Trimming removed 4 bases at V and 1 base at J, with 5 bases between. Germline V CDR1 and CDR2: DFQATT, SNEGSKA (reference sequence). The CDR3 DNA sequence: TGCAGTGCTACAGAATCCTACGAGCAGTACTTC. Protein product: CSATESYEQYF.

The V and J genes are TRBV27 and TRBJ1-1; perhaps TRBD1 as D (5 bases). The CDR3 totals 15 residues. The V gene lost 2 bases and the J gene lost 5 bases, with 15 bases spanning the gap. Germline-derived CDR1 and CDR2 are MNHEY and SMNVEV (reference sequence). CDR3 sequence: CASSLDWGLRTEAFF. As DNA, the CDR3 is TGTGCCAGCAGTTTAGATTGGGGACTTCGGACTGAAGCTTTCTTT.

This clone has a handful of counts. The chain uses TRBV2 and TRBJ2-2, with D hard to call. This CDR3 is 15 amino acids long. Germline V gene lookup returns CDR1 SNHLY and CDR2 FYNNEI. Deletions cut 3 bases from V and 3 bases from J, with 11 bases between. The CDR3 protein is CASSEWPRDTGELFF. CDR3 nucleotide sequence: TGTGCCAGCAGTGAGTGGCCTCGCGACACCGGGGAGCTGTTTTTT.